Listed below are T cell receptor beta chains from one sample, sequenced in a study of human CD8 memory T cell subsets. TCRdb reprocessed the 5' RACE reads, keeping one entry per CDR3 protein, no DNA. This sample contains roughly 4,800 distinct CDR3 sequences. Sequencing used CD8+ effector memory T cells (TEM) sorted from PBMCs. The receptors here all came from a human donor in good health. Each CDR3 is given with its conserved first and last residue. The order of the fields is V gene, J gene, clone size, CDR3 protein. Only part of the rows carry a size: once, few, many, or a class if the clone is expanded.

TRBV24-1	TRBJ2-1	NA	CATSASGGSYNEQFF
TRBV6-5	TRBJ2-6	NA	CASSYSSSGANVLTF
TRBV6-1	TRBJ2-1	medium-sized	CASSEGLWYNEQFF
TRBV21-1	TRBJ2-3	NA	CANPPGGRGTDTQYF
TRBV7-9	TRBJ2-7	medium-sized	CASSLFPQGLSYEQYF
TRBV5-1	TRBJ2-5	NA	CASSLVVEETQYF
TRBV28	TRBJ2-7	medium-sized	CASSSGQGPSHEQYF
TRBV5-1	TRBJ1-1	NA	CASSRDRENTEAFF
TRBV4-3	TRBJ2-2	NA	CASSQGDRSSGGMNTGELFF
TRBV25-1	TRBJ2-7	medium-sized	CASSEPGLSDEQYF
TRBV6-4	TRBJ2-3	NA	CASSETSGGATDTQYF
TRBV20-1	TRBJ2-1	NA	CSARPLAGELNEQFF
TRBV14	TRBJ2-7	NA	CASSRSGGEQYF
TRBV4-2	TRBJ2-1	medium-sized	CASSQDASGGYNEQFF
TRBV19	TRBJ2-5	NA	CASSYRIQETQYF
TRBV28	TRBJ1-2	medium-sized	CASTGLGRKGYTF
TRBV20-1	TRBJ2-3	NA	CSARWGTSGRSSTQYF